A single sample is the source of the 13 T cell receptor beta chains below, sequenced in a study of blood T cell repertoires in COVID-19. TCRdb's copy holds only in-frame clones and misses some; the assay was immunoSEQ multiplex PCR. The table lists 150,000 to 200,000 clones, around 89% of them singletons, with approximately 2% in the top ten. Sequencing input: peripheral blood. The receptors come from a man younger than 35 who had recovered from COVID-19.

The gene calls are TRBV20-1 and TRBJ1-2, with 7 nucleotides matching TRBD1. From germline, CDR1 is DFQATT and CDR2 SNEGSKA (reference sequence). V shed 3 bases and J 0 bases; nucleotides not matched to a gene: 13. CDR3 length: 17 residues. Written as DNA, the CDR3 is TGCAGTGCTAGTTCCTATGCCATGACAGGGACTAACTATGGCTACACCTTC. Translation gives CSASSYAMTGTNYGYTF.

The chain joins TRBV4-3 to TRBJ1-1; D gene unclear. The germline V and J ends were trimmed by 1 base and 11 bases, with 14 bases remaining between them. Germline CDR1 reads LGHNA; CDR2 reads YSLEER. This CDR3 region has 13 residues. DNA for the CDR3: TGCGCCAGCAGCCAAGCAGGCGGGCCGGAGGCTTTCTTT. It yields the protein CASSQAGGPEAFF.

V and J are TRBV28 and TRBJ2-3, with D perhaps TRBD1 (5 bases). The CDR3 runs 13 residues. Trimming took 9 bases from V and 4 from J, leaving 14 bases between them. Germline loops: CDR1 MDHEN, CDR2 SYDVKM. The CDR3 protein is CASDGQLADTQYF. The CDR3 nucleotides are TGTGCCAGTGATGGACAATTGGCAGATACGCAGTATTTT.

V is TRBV10-3 and J is TRBJ2-5, with 12 bases that match TRBD2. This CDR3 contains 16 residues. V lost 10 bases, J lost 1 base, and 10 bases stayed unmatched. CDR1 and CDR2 from the germline V gene are ENHRY and SYGVKD. CDR3 coding DNA: TGTGCCACCAGAATGGGGACTAGCGGGCCCCAAGAGACCCAGTACTTC. Amino acids: CATRMGTSGPQETQYF.

The J gene is TRBJ2-7, the V gene TRBV14, with D tentatively TRBD2 (5 bases). CDR3 length: 14 residues. CDR1 and CDR2 (germline): SGHDN, FVKESK. Trimming removed 1 base from V and 2 bases from J, with 9 bases in between. This CDR3 is CASSQGPGTYEQYF. The DNA of the CDR3 is TGTGCCAGCAGCCAAGGACCGGGAACCTACGAGCAGTACTTC.

This rearrangement joins TRBV27 to TRBJ2-5; 10 bases align to TRBD1. The trim removed 1 base at V and 2 bases at J, leaving 16 bases unmatched. The germline gives CDR1 MNHEY, CDR2 SMNVEV (reference sequence). This CDR3 comprises 20 residues. The CDR3 nucleotides read TGTGCCAGCAGTTTATTTTTCGGGCATTCGGGACAGGGGCTACAAGAGACCCAGTACTTC. This encodes CASSLFFGHSGQGLQETQYF.

The genes are TRBV27 and TRBJ1-1; TRBD1 matches at 8 bases. V dropped 6 bases and J dropped 2; count of bases not matched to a gene: 8. CDR3 length: 15 amino acids. Looked up from germline, CDR1 is MNHEY and CDR2 is SMNVEV (reference sequence). The CDR3 loop reads CASSPWGTGNTEAFF. DNA for the CDR3: TGTGCCAGCAGCCCTTGGGGGACAGGAAACACTGAAGCTTTCTTT.

The chain joins TRBV19 to TRBJ2-2, with 8 nucleotides matching TRBD1. The CDR3 has 16 residues. V dropped 7 bases and J dropped 4; count of bases not matched to a gene: 11. Germline CDR1 and CDR2: LNHDA and SQIVND (reference sequence). Written as DNA, the CDR3 is TGTGCCAGTACGCAAAATCCCGGGACAGGCACCGGGGAGCTGTTTTTT. Translated, it gives CASTQNPGTGTGELFF.

The chain employs TRBV7-9 and TRBJ2-2; D is unclear. The CDR3 sequence is 17 residues long. CDR1 and CDR2 from the germline V gene are SEHNR and FQNEAQ (reference sequence). V shed 5 bases and J shed 4 bases, with 20 bases lying between them. CDR3 in DNA: TGTGCCAGCAGCCAAGCATCGAAAACCGGTCTCACCGGGGAGCTGTTTTTT. It yields the protein CASSQASKTGLTGELFF.

The chain is built from TRBV7-3 and TRBJ2-1; TRBD2 agrees at 10 bases. V shed 5 bases, J shed 4 bases, and the junction held 5 bases outside the gene matches. The CDR3 consists of 15 residues. CDR1 is SGHTA, CDR2 FQGTGA, per germline. The CDR3 DNA sequence: TGTGCCAGCAGCCCGACTAGCGGGCCGTACAATGAGCAGTTCTTC. This encodes CASSPTSGPYNEQFF.

V is TRBV6-2 or TRBV6-3 and J is TRBJ2-7; 10 nucleotides agree with TRBD2. The CDR3 runs to 15 residues. CDR1 and CDR2 (germline): MNHEY, SVGEGT. The V segment lost 6 bases and the J segment 3 bases; nucleotides outside the gene matches: 8. The CDR3 loop reads CASSSLAGEIYEQYF. In nucleotides, the CDR3 is TGTGCCAGCAGCTCTCTAGCGGGAGAAATCTACGAGCAGTACTTC.

This chain joins TRBV19 and TRBJ2-7; 7 bases fit TRBD2. V dropped 4 bases and J dropped 4; count of bases not matched to a gene: 13. The CDR3 has 16 residues. CDR1 and CDR2 from the germline V gene are LNHDA and SQIVND (reference sequence). The CDR3 DNA follows: TGTGCCAGTAGTAGAGGCAGAGCAGCGGGAATTTACGAGCAGTACTTC. Encoded protein: CASSRGRAAGIYEQYF.

This clone has just one count. The gene calls are TRBV13 and TRBJ2-1; D possibly corresponds to TRBD1 (10 bases). The CDR3 covers 20 residues. V lost 5 bases, J lost 4 bases, and 30 bases lay in between. Germline CDR1 PRHDT, CDR2 FYEKMQ (reference sequence). Written as DNA, the CDR3 is TGTGCCAGCAGCCATTTGACGGACAGGGGGTTAGCGGGAGTATACAATGAGCAGTTCTTC. Translating gives CASSHLTDRGLAGVYNEQFF.